The sequence of this TCR beta chain was determined in a study of early T cells in non-severe SARS-CoV-2 infection. Study context: Unpaired chains resulted from sequencing bulk RNA of unsorted whole blood.

About this clonotype itself: Its antigen is not known.

CDR1 KGHSH and CDR2 LQKENI come from the germline V gene. The CDR3 runs to 11 residues. Trimming shortened V by 5 bases and J by 2 bases, and 3 bases separated the two germline ends. Individually, cDNA molecules had unique molecular identifiers attached to them. TCRdb independently ran MiXCR on the 5' RACE reads; one entry per CDR3 protein. The sample holds 55,000 to 80,000 distinct CDR3 sequences, more than 9.5% seen once. Overall study results and limits: VDJdb matching skewed toward anti-spike CD8 responses, missing private and CD4 specificities.

This TCR was recovered from an adult who was a healthcare worker with PCR-confirmed SARS-CoV-2 infection or an uninfected control (not recorded which). Here the sequenced sample was whole blood, taken at baseline. V gene TRBV18 combines with J gene TRBJ2-5; D is ambiguous. For the CDR3, the DNA is TGTGCCAGCTCAGAACAAGAGACCCAGTACTTC. Amino acids: CASSEQETQYF.